The rows below give T cell receptor beta chains drawn from one sample of a study of blood T cell repertoires in COVID-19. Sequencing used immunoSEQ multiplex PCR; TCRdb keeps in-frame clones, though not all of them. This table holds about 260,000 clones, 75% to 90% found once. The sequencing sample was made of peripheral blood. The source of these receptors is a man in his thirties or forties with active or convalescent COVID-19. CDR3s leave out the opening cysteine and the closing phenylalanine or tryptophan. The order of the fields is J gene, clone size, V gene, CDR3 protein. The listing skips clone size in some rows; elsewhere it reads once, few, many or a size class.

TRBJ2-1 - TRBV5-6 ASSKRHSGGTINEQF
TRBJ2-7 - TRBV12-3/TRBV12-4 ASSSSGGEQY
TRBJ2-1 once TRBV6-4 ASSQSGGINNEQF
TRBJ2-2 - TRBV13 ASSLAPGFAGELF
TRBJ1-1 few TRBV11-2 ASSLYSGGEAF
TRBJ2-5 - TRBV5-1 ASSLAVRRQGFGETQY
TRBJ2-7 - TRBV10-3 AISSAGLHEQY
TRBJ2-7 - TRBV24-1 ATSDFRGHYEQY
TRBJ2-7 - TRBV6-2/TRBV6-3 ASSDGLQDEQY
TRBJ1-1 - TRBV7-9 ASSLAPRGSTEAF
TRBJ1-1 - TRBV19 ASSMWGGKKRTF
TRBJ2-5 few TRBV24-1 ATSDLTGETQY
TRBJ2-7 - TRBV5-1 ASSRDRTSQNEQY
TRBJ2-7 - TRBV30 AWSVQVKSYEQY
TRBJ2-7 - TRBV19 ASSMEGLDSGLYEQY
TRBJ2-7 few TRBV7-2 ASSFQSSGGYEQY
TRBJ2-1 - TRBV9 ASSPPGGGRGNEQF
TRBJ2-7 - TRBV10-3 AISESFSAREQY
TRBJ2-2 - TRBV4-1 ASSQGTGGFGELF
TRBJ1-5 - TRBV18 ASSPGTGNQPQH
TRBJ2-2 - TRBV2 ASSESGGTGELF
TRBJ1-1 - TRBV30 AWSGGQTMNTEAF
TRBJ1-2 - TRBV19 ASSIGWTGSRNYGYT